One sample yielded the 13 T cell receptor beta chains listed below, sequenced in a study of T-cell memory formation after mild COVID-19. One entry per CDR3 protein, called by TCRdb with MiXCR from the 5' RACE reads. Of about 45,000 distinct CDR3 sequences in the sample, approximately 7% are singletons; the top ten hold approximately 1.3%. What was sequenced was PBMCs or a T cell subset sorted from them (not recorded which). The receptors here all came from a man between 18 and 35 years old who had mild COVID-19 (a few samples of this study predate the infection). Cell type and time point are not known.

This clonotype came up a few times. The CDR3 coding sequence is TGTGCCAGCAGATCCACAGGTTCAGGGTCCTACGAGCAGTACTTC. The encoded protein is CASRSTGSGSYEQYF. V usage is TRBV28 and J usage is TRBJ2-7; possible D gene TRBD1, 5 bases. The CDR3 consists of 15 residues. V was trimmed by 6 bases and J by 1 base, leaving 16 bases between them. Germline V gene sequence: CDR1 MDHEN, CDR2 SYDVKM. The full variable domain, rest sourced from reference TRBV28 and TRBJ2-7, is DVKVTQSSRYLVKRTGEKVFLECVQDMDHENMFWYRQDPGLGLRLIYFSYDVKMKEKGDIPEGYSVSREKKERFSLILESASTNQTSMYLCASRSTGSGSYEQYFGPGTRLTVT.

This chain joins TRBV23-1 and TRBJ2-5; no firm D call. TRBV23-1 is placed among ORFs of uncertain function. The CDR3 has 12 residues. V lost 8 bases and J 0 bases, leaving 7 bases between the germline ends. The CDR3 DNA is TGCGCCAGCGATCATGACCAAGAGACCCAGTACTTC. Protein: CASDHDQETQYF.

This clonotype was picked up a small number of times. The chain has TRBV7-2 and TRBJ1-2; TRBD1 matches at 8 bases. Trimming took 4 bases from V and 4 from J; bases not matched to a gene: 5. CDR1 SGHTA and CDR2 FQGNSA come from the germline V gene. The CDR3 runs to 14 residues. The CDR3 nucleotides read TGTGCCAGCAGCTCTCGACAGGGGCGCTATGGCTACACCTTC. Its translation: CASSSRQGRYGYTF.

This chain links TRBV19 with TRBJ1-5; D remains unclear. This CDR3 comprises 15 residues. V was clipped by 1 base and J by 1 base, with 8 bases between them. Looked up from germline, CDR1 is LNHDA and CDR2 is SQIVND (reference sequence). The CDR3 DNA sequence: TGTGCCAGTAGTATAGGGACTCAGAGCAATCAGCCCCAGCATTTT. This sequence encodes CASSIGTQSNQPQHF.

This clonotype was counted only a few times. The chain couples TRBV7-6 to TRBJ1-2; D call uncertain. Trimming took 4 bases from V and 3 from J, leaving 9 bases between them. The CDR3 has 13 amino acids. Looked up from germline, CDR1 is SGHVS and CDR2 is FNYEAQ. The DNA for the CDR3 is TGTGCCAGCAGCTCTGAATTCGACTATGGCTACACCTTC. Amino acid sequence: CASSSEFDYGYTF.

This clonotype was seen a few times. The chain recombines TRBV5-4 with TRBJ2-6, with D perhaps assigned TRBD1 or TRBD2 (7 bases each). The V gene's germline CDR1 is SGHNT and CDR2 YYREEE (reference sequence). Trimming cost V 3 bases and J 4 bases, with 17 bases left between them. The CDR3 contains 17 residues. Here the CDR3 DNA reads TGTGCCAGCAGCTCCTCAGGGGGAGGGGCGGGGGCCAACGTCCTGACTTTC. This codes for CASSSSGGGAGANVLTF.

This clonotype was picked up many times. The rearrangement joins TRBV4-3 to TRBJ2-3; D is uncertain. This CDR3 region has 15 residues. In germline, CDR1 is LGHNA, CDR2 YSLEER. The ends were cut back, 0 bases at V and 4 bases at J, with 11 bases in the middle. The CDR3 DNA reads TGCGCCAGCAGCCAAGAGGAAAGGACCGCAGATACGCAGTATTTT. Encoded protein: CASSQEERTADTQYF.

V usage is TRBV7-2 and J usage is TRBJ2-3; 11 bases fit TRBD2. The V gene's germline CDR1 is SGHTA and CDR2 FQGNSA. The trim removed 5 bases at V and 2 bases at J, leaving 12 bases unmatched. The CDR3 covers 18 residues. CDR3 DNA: TGTGCCAGCAGCACCCCTAGCGGGGGGTACACCATCACAGATACGCAGTATTTT. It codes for CASSTPSGGYTITDTQYF.

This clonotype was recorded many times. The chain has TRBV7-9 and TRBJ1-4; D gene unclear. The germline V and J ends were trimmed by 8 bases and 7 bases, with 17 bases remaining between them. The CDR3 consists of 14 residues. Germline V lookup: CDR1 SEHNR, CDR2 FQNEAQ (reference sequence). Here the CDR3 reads CASAKWEEREKLFF. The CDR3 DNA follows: TGTGCCAGCGCGAAATGGGAGGAGCGTGAAAAACTGTTTTTT.

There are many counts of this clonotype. The CDR3 coding sequence is TGTGCCAGCAGCTTAGCAAGGCGGGGGGCAAACACTGAAGCTTTCTTT. Translated, it gives CASSLARRGANTEAFF. The chain recombines TRBV7-2 with TRBJ1-1, with D maybe TRBD1 (6 bases). Trimming shortened V by 0 bases and J by 2 bases, and 13 bases separated the two germline ends. Germline V CDR1 and CDR2: SGHTA, FQGNSA. This CDR3 has 16 amino acids. Based on the CDR3 plus reference TRBV7-2 and TRBJ1-1, the full variable domain is GAGVSQSPSNKVTEKGKDVELRCDPISGHTALYWYRQSLGQGLEFLIYFQGNSAPDKSGLPSDRFSAERTGGSVSTLTIQRTQQEDSAVYLCASSLARRGANTEAFFGQGTRLTVV.

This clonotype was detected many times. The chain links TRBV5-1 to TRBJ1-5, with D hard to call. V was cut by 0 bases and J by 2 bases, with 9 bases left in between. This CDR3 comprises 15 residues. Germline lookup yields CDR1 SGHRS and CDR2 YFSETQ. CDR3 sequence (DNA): TGCGCCAGCAGCTTGGATGGGTTGGGCAATCAGCCCCAGCATTTT. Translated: CASSLDGLGNQPQHF. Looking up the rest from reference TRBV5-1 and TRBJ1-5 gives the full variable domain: KAGVTQTPRYLIKTRGQQVTLSCSPISGHRSVSWYQQTPGQGLQFLFEYFSETQRNKGNFPGRFSGRQFSNSRSEMNVSTLELGDSALYLCASSLDGLGNQPQHFGDGTRLSIL.

CDR3 DNA: TGTGCCAGCAGCCCCGGACAGGGAATACTAGGAAACACCATATATTTT. This sequence encodes CASSPGQGILGNTIYF. The J gene is TRBJ1-3, the V gene TRBV7-9; 8 bases align to TRBD1. The V gene's germline CDR1 is SEHNR and CDR2 FQNEAQ (reference sequence). The V gene end was trimmed by 5 bases and the J gene end by 4 bases; junction bases not matched to a gene: 10. The CDR3 runs 16 residues.

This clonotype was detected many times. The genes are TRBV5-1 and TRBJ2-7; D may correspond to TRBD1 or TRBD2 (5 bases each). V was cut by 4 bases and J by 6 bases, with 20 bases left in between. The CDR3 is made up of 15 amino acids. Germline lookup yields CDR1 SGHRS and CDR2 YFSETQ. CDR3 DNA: TGCGCCAGCAGCACAACGACAGAGGGCTGGGGCGAGCAGTACTTC. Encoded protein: CASSTTTEGWGEQYF.